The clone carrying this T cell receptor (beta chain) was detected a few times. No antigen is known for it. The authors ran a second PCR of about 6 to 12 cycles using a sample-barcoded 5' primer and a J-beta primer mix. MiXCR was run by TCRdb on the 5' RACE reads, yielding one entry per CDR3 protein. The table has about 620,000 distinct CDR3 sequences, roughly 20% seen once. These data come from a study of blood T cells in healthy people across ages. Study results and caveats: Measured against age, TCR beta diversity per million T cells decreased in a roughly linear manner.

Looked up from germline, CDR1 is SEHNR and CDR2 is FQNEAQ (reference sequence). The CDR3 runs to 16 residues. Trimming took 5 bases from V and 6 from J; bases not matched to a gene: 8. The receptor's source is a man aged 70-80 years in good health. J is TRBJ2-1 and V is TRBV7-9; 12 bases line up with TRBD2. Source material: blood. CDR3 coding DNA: TGTGCCAGCAGCCCGCCTAGCGGGGGGGCGTTCAATGAGCAGTTCTTC. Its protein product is CASSPPSGGAFNEQFF.